This T cell receptor (beta chain) was documented in a study of shared clonotypes between healthy human individuals. Trimming removed 5 bases at V and 12 bases at J, with 18 bases between. Germline CDR1 and CDR2: SGHDT and YYEEEE. The CDR3 is 13 amino acids. TCRdb's table, derived via immunoSEQ multiplex PCR, lists solely in-frame clones and lacks some. Of hundreds of thousands of clones in the sample, about 90% were seen once. CD45RO-negative CD8 cells positively selected for CCR7 made up the naive population, which excluded terminally differentiated effector memory CD45RA+ cells. What was sequenced was naive CD8+ T cells sorted from blood. The sequence was collected from a man aged 25-45 years in good health. The V and J genes are TRBV5-6 and TRBJ2-1; tentatively, D is TRBD1 (6 bases). CDR3 sequence reads: CASREYGGDGQFF. CDR3 in DNA: TGTGCCAGCAGAGAATATGGGGGCGACGGGCAGTTCTTC. The entire variable domain, with the rest obtained from reference TRBV5-6 and TRBJ2-1, is as follows: DAGVTQSPTHLIKTRGQQVTLRCSPKSGHDTVSWYQQALGQGPQFIFQYYEEEERQRGNFPDRFSGHQFPNYSSELNVNALLLGDSALYLCASREYGGDGQFFGPGTRLTVL.